The clone carrying this T cell receptor delta chain was seen a few times. A single base is all that separates this from a far larger clone, so a read error is likely. At the DNA level, this CDR3 is encoded by other sequences in the same sample as well. The data are from a study of γδ T cells in repeated Plasmodium falciparum infection. Looking at the study overall: Four controlled malaria infections with P. falciparum NF54 spanned about 23 months.

Sequencing covered both gamma and delta TCR chains per sample. TCRdb reprocessed the multiplex PCR reads through CATT. The sample has 90,000 to 95,000 delta-chain clones; 0.95% to 1% are singletons. The TCR originated in a pool of human donors (malaria-infected and uninfected, not separated). The sample comprised gamma-delta T cells from blood.

The CDR3 DNA follows: TGTGCCTGTGACACAGTCTCTACTGGGGGATTCCGGGACACCCGACAGATGTTCTTC. Its protein product is CACDTVSTGGFRDTRQMFF. The J segment was not called; the V segment is TRDV2; the table's D call TRDD3 went unverified against the DNA. Germline CDR1 GEAIGNYY, CDR2 EKD. This CDR3 comprises 19 residues.